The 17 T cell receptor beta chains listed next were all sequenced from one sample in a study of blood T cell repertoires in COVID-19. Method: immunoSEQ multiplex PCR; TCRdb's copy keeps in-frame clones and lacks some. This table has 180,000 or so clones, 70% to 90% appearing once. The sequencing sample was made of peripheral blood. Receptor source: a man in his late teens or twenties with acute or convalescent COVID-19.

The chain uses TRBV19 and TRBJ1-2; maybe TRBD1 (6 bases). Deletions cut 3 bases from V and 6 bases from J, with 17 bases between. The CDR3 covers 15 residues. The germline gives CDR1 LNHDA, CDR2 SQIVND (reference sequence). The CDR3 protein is CASSIIGGLKHGYTF. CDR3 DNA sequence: TGTGCCAGTAGTATTATTGGGGGCTTGAAACATGGCTACACCTTC.

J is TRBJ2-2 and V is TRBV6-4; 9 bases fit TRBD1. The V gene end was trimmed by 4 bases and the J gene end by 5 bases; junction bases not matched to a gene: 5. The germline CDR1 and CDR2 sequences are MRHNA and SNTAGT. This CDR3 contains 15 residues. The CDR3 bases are TGTGCCAGCAGTGTGGACAGGGGCGGGACCGGGGAGCTGTTTTTT. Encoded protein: CASSVDRGGTGELFF.

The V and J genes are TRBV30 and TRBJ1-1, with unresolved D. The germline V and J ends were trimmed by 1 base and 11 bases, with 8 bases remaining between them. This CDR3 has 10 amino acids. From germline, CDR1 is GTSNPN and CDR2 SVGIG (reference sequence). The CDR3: CAWSGADAFF. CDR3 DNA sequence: TGTGCCTGGAGTGGAGCGGACGCTTTCTTT.

CDR3 nucleotides: TGTGCCAGCAGCCTCAGCTCGGGCTCTGGAAACACCATATATTTT. Protein product: CASSLSSGSGNTIYF. This sequence joins TRBV7-3 and TRBJ1-3; D unresolved. Germline CDR1 reads SGHTA; CDR2 reads FQGTGA. V lost 5 bases and J lost 0, with 11 bases in between. The CDR3 spans 15 residues.

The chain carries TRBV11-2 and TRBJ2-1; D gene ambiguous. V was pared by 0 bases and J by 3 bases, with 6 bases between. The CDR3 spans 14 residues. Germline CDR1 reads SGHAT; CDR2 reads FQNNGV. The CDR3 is CASSLDPFYNEQFF. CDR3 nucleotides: TGTGCCAGCAGCTTAGACCCTTTCTACAATGAGCAGTTCTTC.

The CDR3 DNA is TGTGCCAGAAGCCCGGGGACAGGTAATACCTACGAGCAGTACTTC. Amino acid sequence: CARSPGTGNTYEQYF. The chain carries TRBV7-5 and TRBJ2-7; TRBD1 is taken as the D call from the table, unchecked against the DNA. TRBV7-5 is a pseudogene. The CDR3 totals 15 residues.

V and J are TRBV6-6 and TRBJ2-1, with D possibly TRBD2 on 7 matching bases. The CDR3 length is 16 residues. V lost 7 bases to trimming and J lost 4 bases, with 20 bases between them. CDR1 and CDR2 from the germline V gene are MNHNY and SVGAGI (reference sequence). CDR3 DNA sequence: TGTGCCAGCACCCCCCGGGGGGCCGAGGGTTACAATGAGCAGTTCTTC. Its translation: CASTPRGAEGYNEQFF.

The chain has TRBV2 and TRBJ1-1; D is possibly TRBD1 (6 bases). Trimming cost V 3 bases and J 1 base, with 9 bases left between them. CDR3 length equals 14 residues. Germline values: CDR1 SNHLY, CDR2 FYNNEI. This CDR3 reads CASSDSGANTEAFF. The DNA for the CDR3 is TGTGCCAGCAGTGATTCAGGGGCGAACACTGAAGCTTTCTTT.

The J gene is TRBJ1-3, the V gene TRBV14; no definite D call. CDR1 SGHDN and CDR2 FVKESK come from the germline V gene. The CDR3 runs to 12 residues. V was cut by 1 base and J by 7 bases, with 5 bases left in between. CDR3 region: CASSQVGNTIYF. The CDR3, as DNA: TGTGCCAGCAGCCAAGTCGGGAACACCATATATTTT.

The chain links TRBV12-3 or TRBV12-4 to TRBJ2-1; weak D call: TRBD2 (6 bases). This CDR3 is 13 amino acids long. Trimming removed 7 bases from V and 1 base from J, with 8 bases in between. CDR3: CASMRGSYNEQFF. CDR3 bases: TGTGCCAGCATGCGGGGATCCTACAATGAGCAGTTCTTC.

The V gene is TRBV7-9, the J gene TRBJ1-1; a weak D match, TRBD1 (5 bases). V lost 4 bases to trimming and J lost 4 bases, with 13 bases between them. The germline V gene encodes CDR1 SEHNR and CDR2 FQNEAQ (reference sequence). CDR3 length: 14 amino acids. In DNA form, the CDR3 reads TGTGCCAGCAGCTATTTAGGTCAGGGCACTGAAGCTTTCTTT. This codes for CASSYLGQGTEAFF.

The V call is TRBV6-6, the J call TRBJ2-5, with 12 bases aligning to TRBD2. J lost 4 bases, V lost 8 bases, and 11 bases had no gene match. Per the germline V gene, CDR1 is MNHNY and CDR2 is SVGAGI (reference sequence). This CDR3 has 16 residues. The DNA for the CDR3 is TGTGCCAGCTCCCTCCTAGCGGGGGGGCCCATAGAGACCCAGTACTTC. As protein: CASSLLAGGPIETQYF.

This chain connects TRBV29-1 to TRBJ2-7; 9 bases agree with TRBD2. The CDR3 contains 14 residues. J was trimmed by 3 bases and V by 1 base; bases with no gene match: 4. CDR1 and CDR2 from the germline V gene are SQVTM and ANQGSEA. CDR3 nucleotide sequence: TGCAGCGTTGAAGTGGAGACTAGCGGCTACGAGCAGTACTTC. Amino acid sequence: CSVEVETSGYEQYF.

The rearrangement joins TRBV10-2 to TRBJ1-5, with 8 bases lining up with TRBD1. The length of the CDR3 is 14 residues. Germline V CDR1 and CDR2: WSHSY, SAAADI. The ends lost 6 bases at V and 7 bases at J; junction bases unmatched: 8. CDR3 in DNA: TGCGCCAGCAGAATGACAGGGGATGGACAGCCCCAGCATTTT. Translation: CASRMTGDGQPQHF.

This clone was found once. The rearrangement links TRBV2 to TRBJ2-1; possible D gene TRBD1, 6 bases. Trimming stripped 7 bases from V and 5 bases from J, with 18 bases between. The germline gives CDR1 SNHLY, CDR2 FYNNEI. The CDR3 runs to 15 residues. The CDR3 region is CASTQGPASDNEQFF. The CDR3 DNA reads TGTGCCAGCACCCAGGGGCCTGCCAGTGACAATGAGCAGTTCTTC.

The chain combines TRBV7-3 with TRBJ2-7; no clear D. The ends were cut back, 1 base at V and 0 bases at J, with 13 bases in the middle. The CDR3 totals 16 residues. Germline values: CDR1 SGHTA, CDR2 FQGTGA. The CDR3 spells CASSLKEKTTSYEQYV. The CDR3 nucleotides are TGTGCCAGCAGCTTAAAGGAGAAAACCACCTCCTACGAGCAGTACGTC.

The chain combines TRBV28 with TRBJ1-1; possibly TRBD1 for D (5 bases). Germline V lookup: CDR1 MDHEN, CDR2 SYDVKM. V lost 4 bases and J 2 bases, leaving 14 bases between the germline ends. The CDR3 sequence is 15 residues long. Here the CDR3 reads CASSSPGGTNTEAFF. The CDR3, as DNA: TGTGCCAGCAGTTCCCCCGGGGGGACCAACACTGAAGCTTTCTTT.